The T cell receptor (beta chain) under discussion was sequenced for a study of OX40 agonist ivuxolimab in advanced cancers. Whole-study results and caveats: Clonal expansion by week 6 occurred in CD4+ and CD8+ blood T cells (at 0.1 to 3.0 mg/kg).

On this clone: Antigen unknown.

The table came from immunoSEQ multiplex PCR; TCRdb's copy has only in-frame clones and leaves some out. The repertoire holds around 56,000 clones, with about four fifths as singletons. The CDR3 covers 17 residues. Losses at the gene ends were 5 bases for V and 5 bases for J; bases not matched to a gene: 13. Germline V gene data show CDR1 as SEHNR and CDR2 as FQNEAQ (reference sequence). This TCR was recovered from an adult with an advanced solid tumor such as melanoma, head and neck, liver or kidney cancer. The source was CD4+ or CD8+ T cells sorted from blood, collected in a trial of the OX40 agonist ivuxolimab. This chain connects TRBV7-9 to TRBJ1-2, with 11 positions matching TRBD1. The DNA of the CDR3 is TGTGCCAGCAGCGAGGGGACAGGGGGACCCGACGGGTATGGCTACACCTTC. Translation gives CASSEGTGGPDGYGYTF.